A selection of T cell receptor beta chains follows, all from one sample in a study of graft-versus-host responses after intestinal transplantation. Produced via immunoSEQ multiplex PCR; TCRdb's table is partial and in-frame only. The data show over 120,000 clones, 85% to 95% seen once. Antigens of these TCRs are unknown. Source: unstimulated CD4+ T cells sorted from spleen or lymph node cells, taken before intestinal transplant. All receptors derive from a human donor who received an intestinal transplant. The CDR3 runs from the conserved cysteine through the conserved F or W. The order of the fields is J gene, V gene, D gene, clone size, CDR3 length, CDR3 protein, CDR3 DNA. The D gene is left open where the match is weak. Size is stated for part of the rows, as once, few or many counts, or as a class when the clone is expanded.

TRBJ2-5 | TRBV5-1 | . | . | 13 | CASSLTSQETQYF | TGCGCCAGCAGCTTGACTAGCCAAGAGACCCAGTACTTC
TRBJ2-1 | TRBV10-2 | TRBD1 | . | 14 | CASGTAQSYNEQFF | TGCGCCAGCGGGACAGCGCAATCCTACAATGAGCAGTTCTTC
TRBJ2-2 | TRBV2 | TRBD2 | . | 15 | CASSRTSGNTGELFF | TGTGCCAGCAGCAGGACTAGCGGGAACACCGGGGAGCTGTTTTTT
TRBJ2-2 | TRBV5-1 | TRBD2 | . | 17 | CASSSGLAGGSTGELFF | TGCGCCAGCAGCTCGGGACTAGCGGGAGGGAGCACCGGGGAGCTGTTTTTT
TRBJ2-7 | TRBV5-1 | TRBD1 | . | 14 | CASSLQGDLYEQYF | TGCGCCAGCAGCTTGCAGGGGGACCTCTACGAGCAGTACTTC
TRBJ2-2 | TRBV7-3 | . | . | 14 | CASSLILGPGELFF | TGTGCCAGCAGCTTAATTTTGGGACCCGGGGAGCTGTTTTTT
TRBJ1-2 | TRBV15 | TRBD1 | . | 15 | CATSTRQGGSYGYTF | TGTGCCACCAGCACCCGTCAAGGGGGCAGCTATGGCTACACCTTC
TRBJ2-2 | TRBV5-1 | . | . | 16 | CASSLATGKRTGELFF | TGCGCCAGCAGCTTGGCAACCGGGAAACGCACCGGGGAGCTGTTTTTT
TRBJ2-7 | TRBV7-9 | . | . | 15 | CASSLVGGPTYEQYF | TGTGCCAGCAGCTTAGTTGGAGGACCAACCTACGAGCAGTACTTC
TRBJ2-5 | TRBV28 | . | . | 17 | CASSSRVRDPDRETQYF | TGTGCCAGCAGTTCACGGGTACGGGATCCTGACCGGGAGACCCAGTACTTC
TRBJ2-3 | TRBV29-1 | . | once | 12 | CSAGTSTDTQCF | TGCAGCGCCGGGACGAGCACAGATACGCAGTGTTTT
TRBJ2-2 | TRBV7-9 | . | . | 14 | CASSSYEMAGELFF | TGTGCCAGCAGCTCCTACGAAATGGCCGGGGAGCTGTTTTTT
TRBJ2-6 | TRBV5-4 | TRBD1 | . | 17 | CASWGGQGARGANVLTF | TGTGCCAGCTGGGGAGGACAGGGGGCGCGCGGGGCCAACGTCCTGACTTTC
TRBJ2-1 | TRBV2 | . | . | 14 | CAGGASRAVNEQFF | TGTGCCGGAGGCGCTTCGCGGGCGGTGAATGAGCAGTTCTTC
TRBJ1-2 | TRBV14 | TRBD1 | . | 14 | CASSPNRGYYGYTF | TGTGCCAGCAGCCCGAACAGGGGGTACTATGGCTACACCTTC
TRBJ2-1 | TRBV7-3 | TRBD2 | once | 17 | CASSSLGLALQYNEQFF | TGTGCCAGCAGCTCGTTAGGACTAGCGCTACAGTACAATGAGCAGTTCTTC
TRBJ2-1 | TRBV19 | . | . | 15 | CARGRRIGPYNEQFF | TGTGCCAGGGGGAGGAGAATAGGTCCCTACAATGAGCAGTTCTTC
TRBJ2-7 | TRBV15 | TRBD1 | . | 16 | CATSRYPGTGTYEQYF | TGTGCCACCAGCAGGTACCCCGGGACAGGCACCTACGAGCAGTACTTC
TRBJ1-2 | TRBV5-4 | . | . | 13 | CASSPGPWEDYTF | TGTGCCAGCAGCCCGGGACCGTGGGAAGACTACACCTTC
TRBJ1-1 | TRBV27 | . | . | 14 | CASSLPGKDTEAFF | TGTGCCAGCAGTTTACCAGGGAAGGACACTGAAGCTTTCTTT
TRBJ2-7 | TRBV5-4 | . | once | 14 | CASSLVSGVGEQYF | TGTGCCAGCAGCTTGGTGTCAGGGGTGGGCGAGCAGTACTTC